This entry is about one T cell receptor beta chain. These data are taken from a study of blood T cell repertoires in COVID-19. Whole-study context: Samples of COVID-19 (acute and convalescent) were obtained from the United States, Italy and Spain. PBMCs, B-cell-depleted T cells, or T cells were the source of the cDNA or gDNA that made up the material.

Original methodology: Estimated nucleated cell counts came from reference gene primer amplification. The assay was immunoSEQ multiplex PCR, and TCRdb's table has in-frame clones only and misses some. The V and J calls and clone size come from that table; D and trimming were worked out from the DNA. The profile shows about 290,000 clones, 80% to 90% of them singletons. With 2 bases removed from V and 2 bases from J, the gap between germline ends came to 6 bases. This CDR3 is 13 amino acids long. Per the germline V gene, CDR1 is MNHEY and CDR2 is SVGAGI. The receptor was isolated from a woman aged 25 to 39 with active or convalescent COVID-19. The chain recombines TRBV6-5 with TRBJ1-1; D gene ambiguous. Specimen: peripheral blood. CDR3 coding DNA: TGTGCCAGCAGTTACCTGGCTAACACTGAAGCTTTCTTT. It encodes CASSYLANTEAFF.